One sample yielded the 30 T cell receptor beta chains listed below, sequenced in a study of OX40 agonist ivuxolimab in advanced cancers. Libraries were prepared by immunoSEQ multiplex PCR; TCRdb keeps only in-frame clonotypes and omits some of them. The table lists 70,000 or so clones, about four fifths of them singletons. The sequences come from CD4+ or CD8+ T cells sorted from blood, collected in a trial of the OX40 agonist ivuxolimab. These receptors originate from an adult with an advanced solid tumor such as melanoma, head and neck, liver or kidney cancer.

V is TRBV7-2 and J is TRBJ1-2, with 9 bases fitting TRBD1. The trim removed 3 bases at V and 4 bases at J, leaving 9 bases unmatched. Germline CDR1 is SGHTA and CDR2 is FQGNSA. The CDR3 loop spans 16 amino acids. The CDR3, as DNA: TGTGCCAGCAGCTTGGGTGGGACAGGGACCCTCTATGGCTACACCTTC. Protein sequence: CASSLGGTGTLYGYTF.

The chain's CDR3 is CASSERGRGEAFF. The CDR3 DNA is TGTGCCAGCAGTGAGAGAGGTCGGGGTGAAGCTTTCTTT. The chain employs TRBV2 and TRBJ1-1, with unresolved D. V lost 3 bases and J lost 7, with 12 bases in between. Per the germline V gene, CDR1 is SNHLY and CDR2 is FYNNEI. CDR3 length: 13 amino acids.

This clone was observed a single time. The gene calls are TRBV19 and TRBJ1-4; a weak D match, TRBD1 (5 bases). The germline V gene has CDR1 LNHDA and CDR2 SQIVND (reference sequence). The CDR3 is 15 residues long. V gave up 6 bases and J gave up 4 bases, with 15 bases separating them. CDR3 in amino acids: CASRSATVINEKLFF. The CDR3 DNA reads TGTGCCAGTAGATCCGCGACAGTCATTAATGAAAAACTGTTTTTT.

The rearrangement links TRBV9 to TRBJ2-1; 7 bases are a match to TRBD2. The ends lost 0 bases at V and 2 bases at J; junction bases unmatched: 8. The CDR3 extends over 17 amino acids. Germline V gene sequence: CDR1 SGDLS, CDR2 YYNGEE. The DNA for the CDR3 is TGTGCCAGCAGCGTAGAGGGAGCTAGCGGCACCTACAATGAGCAGTTCTTC. Encoded protein: CASSVEGASGTYNEQFF. Looking up the rest from reference TRBV9 and TRBJ2-1 gives the full variable domain: DSGVTQTPKHLITATGQRVTLRCSPRSGDLSVYWYQQSLDQGLQFLIQYYNGEERAKGNILERFSAQQFPDLHSELNLSSLELGDSALYFCASSVEGASGTYNEQFFGPGTRLTVL.

This clone was seen only a few times. CDR3 bases: TGTGCCAGCCGTACTGGGGACAGGGACTACAATGAGCAGTTCTTC. Translating gives CASRTGDRDYNEQFF. The rearrangement joins TRBV19 to TRBJ2-1, with TRBD1 identical over 9 bases. This CDR3 is built from 15 residues. V lost 9 bases and J lost 3; bases outside the gene matches: 9. The germline V gene encodes CDR1 LNHDA and CDR2 SQIVND (reference sequence).

V usage is TRBV14 and J usage is TRBJ1-6, with a tentative D call TRBD1 (6 bases). V was clipped by 3 bases and J by 7 bases, with 19 bases between them. CDR1 SGHDN and CDR2 FVKESK come from the germline V gene. CDR3 length equals 17 residues. In DNA, the CDR3 is TGTGCCAGCAGCCAGTCCCCCCCCAGGGGCGGAAATTCACCCCTCCACTTT. This sequence encodes CASSQSPPRGGNSPLHF.

J is TRBJ1-1 and V is TRBV7-9, with D possibly being TRBD1 (5 bases). Germline CDR1 reads SEHNR; CDR2 reads FQNEAQ (reference sequence). V was pared by 7 bases and J by 3 bases, with 12 bases between. This CDR3 spans 13 amino acids. CDR3 sequence: CASTAGYDTEAFF. DNA of the CDR3: TGTGCCAGCACAGCAGGGTATGACACTGAAGCTTTCTTT. The complete variable domain, with remaining parts taken from reference TRBV7-9 and TRBJ1-1, reads DTGVSQNPRHKITKRGQNVTFRCDPISEHNRLYWYRQTLGQGPEFLTYFQNEAQLEKSRLLSDRFSAERPKGSFSTLEIQRTEQGDSAMYLCASTAGYDTEAFFGQGTRLTVV.

This sequence joins TRBV28 and TRBJ2-7; perhaps D is TRBD1 or TRBD2 (5 bases each). The CDR3 totals 12 residues. V was shortened by 6 bases and J by 5 bases, with 11 bases between the two germline ends. CDR1 and CDR2 (germline): MDHEN, SYDVKM. CDR3 sequence (DNA): TGTGCCAGCAGCGAGGGGTTCAACGAGCAGTACTTC. Amino acids: CASSEGFNEQYF.

The chain employs TRBV7-9 and TRBJ2-3, with unresolved D. The CDR3 is 13 residues long. Germline V CDR1 and CDR2: SEHNR, FQNEAQ (reference sequence). V dropped 5 bases and J dropped 1 base, with 7 bases sitting between them. The chain's CDR3 is CASSLPRTDTQYF. CDR3 coding DNA: TGTGCCAGCAGCCTCCCCCGCACAGATACGCAGTATTTT.

This clone was counted once. At one of its ends the junction is not consistent with the germline gene, which may arise from a read error. The chain links TRBV5-4 to TRBJ1-1; TRBD1 is a possible D gene (6 bases). The CDR3 spans 13 residues. Per the germline V gene, CDR1 is SGHNT and CDR2 is YYREEE (reference sequence). In DNA, the CDR3 is TGTGCCAGCAGCTTGGCCGGTCGGGGGGCGAGCCGGTTT. Amino acids: CASSLAGRGASRF.

The V and J genes are TRBV6-5 and TRBJ2-7, with 8 bases aligning to TRBD2. V was clipped by 6 bases and J by 0 bases; unmatched bases: 4. This CDR3 has 14 amino acids. Germline lookup yields CDR1 MNHEY and CDR2 SVGAGI. The DNA of the CDR3 is TGTGCCAGCAGGATAGCGGGACCCTCCTACGAGCAGTACTTC. Its translation: CASRIAGPSYEQYF.

This clone showed up just a few times. V is TRBV11-2 and J is TRBJ1-4, with TRBD1 matching over 8 bases. The CDR3 loop spans 15 amino acids. V dropped 5 bases and J dropped 7; count of bases not matched to a gene: 9. The germline CDR1 and CDR2 sequences are SGHAT and FQNNGV. In DNA, the CDR3 is TGTGCCAGCAGCATGTGGACAGGGTCGGCTGAAAAACTGTTTTTT. Translated, it gives CASSMWTGSAEKLFF.

The chain combines TRBV6-5 with TRBJ1-2, with D perhaps matching TRBD1 (5 bases). The CDR3 totals 16 residues. Germline V gene data show CDR1 as MNHEY and CDR2 as SVGAGI. V was clipped by 4 bases and J by 6 bases, with 21 bases between them. CDR3 sequence: CASSWGGPSRRNGYTF. The CDR3 DNA reads TGTGCCAGCAGTTGGGGGGGTCCCTCGAGGCGTAATGGCTACACCTTC.

The chain is built from TRBV27 and TRBJ1-6; D remains ambiguous. With 3 bases removed from V and 8 bases from J, the gap between germline ends came to 11 bases. CDR3 size: 14 residues. Germline-derived CDR1 and CDR2 are MNHEY and SMNVEV (reference sequence). The CDR3 coding sequence is TGTGCCAGCAGTTTCGGGCAGTCGTATTCACCCCTCCACTTT. This codes for CASSFGQSYSPLHF.

The chain joins TRBV4-1 to TRBJ2-7; D is perhaps TRBD1 or TRBD2 (8 bases each). Germline V gene data show CDR1 as MGHRA and CDR2 as YSYEKL. The CDR3 has 19 amino acids. V was clipped by 3 bases and J by 0 bases, with 24 bases between them. CDR3 in DNA: TGCGCCAGCAGCCACTCGACAGGGGCTACCGGGACTAGCTCCTACGAGCAGTACTTC. Amino acid sequence: CASSHSTGATGTSSYEQYF.

This chain uses TRBV6-5 with TRBJ2-4, with no clear D. CDR1 is MNHEY, CDR2 SVGAGI, per germline. There are 14 residues in the CDR3. V lost 5 bases and J lost 10, with 18 bases in between. CDR3 DNA: TGTGCCAGCAGTCCATCGGGCGAGGCACGTATTCAGTACTTC. Its translation: CASSPSGEARIQYF.

This clone has only a few counts. The genes are TRBV9 and TRBJ2-5; the D is unclear. The CDR3 is 14 amino acids. CDR1 SGDLS and CDR2 YYNGEE come from the germline V gene. V lost 0 bases to trimming and J lost 5 bases, with 11 bases between them. The CDR3 nucleotides are TGTGCCAGCAGCGTAGGACCCCTAGGGGAGACCCAGTACTTC. Its protein is CASSVGPLGETQYF.

The chain links TRBV4-3 to TRBJ2-3, with 13 positions matching TRBD2. The V and J ends lost 0 bases and 4 bases, in that order; junction bases with no gene match: 10. From germline, CDR1 is LGHNA and CDR2 YSLEER. This CDR3 is 19 amino acids long. In DNA form, the CDR3 reads TGCGCCAGCAGCCAAGATACCCCTACTAGCGGGGGGGTAGCAGATACGCAGTATTTT. Translation: CASSQDTPTSGGVADTQYF.

This chain connects TRBV7-6 to TRBJ1-2; TRBD1 might be the D (6 bases). This CDR3 is 15 amino acids long. Trimming removed 7 bases from V and 4 bases from J, with 19 bases in between. CDR1 and CDR2 from the germline V gene are SGHVS and FNYEAQ. CDR3 loop: CASTQGPSVRYGYTF. Here the CDR3 DNA reads TGTGCCAGCACTCAGGGGCCCTCCGTTCGCTATGGCTACACCTTC.

This clone turned up a few times. The CDR3 sequence: CASNGLAGPVGGTQYF. The CDR3, as DNA: TGTGCCAGCAACGGGCTAGCGGGACCCGTTGGGGGGACCCAGTACTTC. The rearrangement links TRBV2 to TRBJ2-5, with 9 bases matching TRBD2. CDR3 length: 16 amino acids. The junction had 16 bases not matched to a gene; V was cut back by 7 bases and J by 7 bases. CDR1 and CDR2 (germline): SNHLY, FYNNEI.

This clone was seen a single time. The V gene is TRBV27, the J gene TRBJ1-6, with 7 bases lining up with TRBD1. The J segment lost 3 bases and the V segment lost 6 bases, leaving 14 bases of the junction unmatched. Germline lookup yields CDR1 MNHEY and CDR2 SMNVEV (reference sequence). CDR3 size: 18 residues. In DNA form, the CDR3 reads TGTGCCAGCAGCCCCACAATAGACAGGGTCGGCTATAATTCACCCCTCCACTTT. As protein: CASSPTIDRVGYNSPLHF.

This chain joins TRBV11-2 and TRBJ2-7; D not resolved. Trimming pared 5 bases from V and 4 bases from J, leaving 9 bases between. Germline V gene lookup returns CDR1 SGHAT and CDR2 FQNNGV. The CDR3 has 12 amino acids. The CDR3 here is CASSPRKYEQYF. The CDR3 DNA reads TGTGCCAGCAGCCCCAGAAAATACGAGCAGTACTTC.

CDR3 amino acids: CASSRTPNTGELFF. The CDR3 nucleotides read TGTGCCAGCAGTAGGACCCCTAACACCGGGGAGCTGTTTTTT. The chain employs TRBV9 and TRBJ2-2; unclear D gene. The V gene's germline CDR1 is SGDLS and CDR2 YYNGEE. Trimming cost V 5 bases and J 2 bases, with 10 bases left between them. This CDR3 is built from 14 residues.

The rearrangement links TRBV5-4 to TRBJ2-7; D remains ambiguous. Germline V CDR1 and CDR2: SGHNT, YYREEE (reference sequence). The CDR3 has 17 residues. Trimming removed 4 bases at V and 0 bases at J, with 20 bases between. The DNA of the CDR3 is TGTGCCAGCAGCGGAGCTAAAGGAATCTTCAGCTCCTACGAGCAGTACTTC. This encodes CASSGAKGIFSSYEQYF.

This chain joins TRBV5-1 and TRBJ1-6, with D maybe TRBD1 (5 bases). Trimming cost V 4 bases and J 9 bases, with 14 bases left between them. The germline gives CDR1 SGHRS, CDR2 YFSETQ. The length of the CDR3 is 14 residues. The DNA for the CDR3 is TGCGCCAGCAGCAGGGACGGGGGGACTTCACCCCTCCACTTT. It encodes CASSRDGGTSPLHF.

Notes on this clone: The identical CDR3 is also encoded by other nucleotide sequences in the sample. The chain joins TRBV4-2 to TRBJ2-3; no clear D. Per germline, CDR1 LGHNA and CDR2 YNFKEQ. This CDR3 has 12 amino acids. The germline V and J ends were trimmed by 0 bases and 6 bases, with 4 bases remaining between them. The CDR3 is CASSQDRDTQYF. The CDR3 DNA reads as TGTGCCAGCAGCCAAGATAGGGATACGCAGTATTTT.

V is TRBV28 and J is TRBJ2-7, with D unresolved. Germline values: CDR1 MDHEN, CDR2 SYDVKM. There are 15 residues in the CDR3. V lost 6 bases and J lost 2, with 17 bases in between. The chain's CDR3 is CASRPPSPSTYEQYF. For the CDR3, the DNA is TGTGCCAGCAGACCTCCGTCCCCATCAACCTACGAGCAGTACTTC.

The rearrangement joins TRBV28 to TRBJ2-3; possible D gene TRBD2, 6 bases. Looked up from germline, CDR1 is MDHEN and CDR2 is SYDVKM. The CDR3 loop spans 15 amino acids. Trimming stripped 4 bases from V and 2 bases from J, with 13 bases between. CDR3 residues: CASSSSGLTTDTQYF. CDR3 in DNA: TGTGCCAGCAGTTCATCGGGACTGACCACAGATACGCAGTATTTT. Combining the CDR3 with reference TRBV28 and TRBJ2-3 gives the whole variable domain DVKVTQSSRYLVKRTGEKVFLECVQDMDHENMFWYRQDPGLGLRLIYFSYDVKMKEKGDIPEGYSVSREKKERFSLILESASTNQTSMYLCASSSSGLTTDTQYFGPGTRLTVL.

V and J are TRBV11-2 and TRBJ2-1, with D perhaps matching TRBD2 (6 bases). V lost 3 bases to trimming and J lost 9 bases, with 24 bases between them. CDR1 and CDR2 from the germline V gene are SGHAT and FQNNGV. The CDR3 totals 17 residues. The DNA for the CDR3 is TGTGCCAGCAGCTTTTCTATGATTAGCGGCCCAGGAGGTGAGCAGTTCTTC. The encoded protein is CASSFSMISGPGGEQFF.

This clone was seen a single time. V gene TRBV7-9 combines with J gene TRBJ1-1; 8 bases match TRBD1. CDR3 length: 15 residues. Germline values: CDR1 SEHNR, CDR2 FQNEAQ (reference sequence). With 4 bases clipped from V and 4 bases from J, the junction kept 8 bases outside the gene matches. CDR3 sequence reads: CASSSLGQGGTEAFF. The DNA for the CDR3 is TGTGCCAGCAGCTCCTTAGGACAGGGAGGCACTGAAGCTTTCTTT.